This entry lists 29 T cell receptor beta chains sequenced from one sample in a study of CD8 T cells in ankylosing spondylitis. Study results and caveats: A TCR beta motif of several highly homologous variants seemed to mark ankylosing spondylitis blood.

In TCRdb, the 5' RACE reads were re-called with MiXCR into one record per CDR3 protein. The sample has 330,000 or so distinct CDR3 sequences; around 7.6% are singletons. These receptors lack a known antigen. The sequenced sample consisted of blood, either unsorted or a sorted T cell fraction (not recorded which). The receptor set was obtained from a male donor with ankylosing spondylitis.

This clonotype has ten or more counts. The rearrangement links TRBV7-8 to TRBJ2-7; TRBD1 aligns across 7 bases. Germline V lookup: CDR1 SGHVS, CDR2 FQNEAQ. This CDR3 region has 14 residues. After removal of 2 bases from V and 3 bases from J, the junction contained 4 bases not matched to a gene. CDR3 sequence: CASSLPPGGYEQYF. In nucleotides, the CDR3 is TGTGCCAGCAGCTTACCCCCAGGGGGCTACGAGCAGTACTTC. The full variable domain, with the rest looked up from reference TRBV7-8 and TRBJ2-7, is GAGVSQSPRYKVAKRGQDVALRCDPISGHVSLFWYQQALGQGPEFLTYFQNEAQLDKSGLPSDRFFAERPEGSVSTLKIQRTQQEDSAVYLCASSLPPGGYEQYFGPGTRLTVT.

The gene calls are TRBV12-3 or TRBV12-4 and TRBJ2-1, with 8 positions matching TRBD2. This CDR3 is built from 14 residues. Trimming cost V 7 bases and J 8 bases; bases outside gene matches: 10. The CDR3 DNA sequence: TGTGCCAGCACTCCCGGGACTAGTAAGTATGAGCAGTTCTTC. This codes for CASTPGTSKYEQFF.

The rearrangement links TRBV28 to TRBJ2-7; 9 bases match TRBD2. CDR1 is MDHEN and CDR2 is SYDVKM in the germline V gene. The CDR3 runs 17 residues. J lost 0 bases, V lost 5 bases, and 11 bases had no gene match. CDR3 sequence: CASSGPRLAEISYEQYF. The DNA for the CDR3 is TGTGCCAGCAGTGGGCCTCGACTAGCGGAGATCTCCTACGAGCAGTACTTC.

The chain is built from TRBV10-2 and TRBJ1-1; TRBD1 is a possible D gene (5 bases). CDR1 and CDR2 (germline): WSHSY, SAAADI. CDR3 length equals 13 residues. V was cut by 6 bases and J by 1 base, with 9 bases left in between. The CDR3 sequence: CASRETGNTEAFF. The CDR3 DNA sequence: TGCGCCAGCAGGGAAACAGGGAACACTGAAGCTTTCTTT.

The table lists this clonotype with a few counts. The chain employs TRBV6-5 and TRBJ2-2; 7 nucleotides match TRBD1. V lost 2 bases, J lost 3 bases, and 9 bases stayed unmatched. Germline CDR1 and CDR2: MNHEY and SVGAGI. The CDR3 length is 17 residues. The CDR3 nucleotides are TGTGCCAGCAGTTACCCAAACAGGGGAGCAGACACCGGGGAGCTGTTTTTT. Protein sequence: CASSYPNRGADTGELFF.

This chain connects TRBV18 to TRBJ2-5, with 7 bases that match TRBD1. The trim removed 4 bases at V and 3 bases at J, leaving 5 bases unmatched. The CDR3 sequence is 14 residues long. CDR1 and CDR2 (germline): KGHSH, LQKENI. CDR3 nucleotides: TGTGCCAGCTCACGAACCGGGACAGAAGAGACCCAGTACTTC. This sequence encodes CASSRTGTEETQYF.

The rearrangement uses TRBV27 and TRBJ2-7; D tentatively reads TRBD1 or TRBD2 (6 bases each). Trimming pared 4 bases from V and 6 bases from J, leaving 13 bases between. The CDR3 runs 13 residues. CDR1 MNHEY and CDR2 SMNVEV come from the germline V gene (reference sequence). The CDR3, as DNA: TGTGCCAGCAGTTCTCTCAGGGGAGGCGAGCAGTACTTC. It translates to CASSSLRGGEQYF.

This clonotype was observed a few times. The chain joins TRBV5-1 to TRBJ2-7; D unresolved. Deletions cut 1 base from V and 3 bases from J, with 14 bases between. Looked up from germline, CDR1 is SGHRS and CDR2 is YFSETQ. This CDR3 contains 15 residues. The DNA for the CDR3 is TGCGCCAGCAGCTTGCGACCCGGTAATGTCTACGAGCAGTACTTC. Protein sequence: CASSLRPGNVYEQYF.

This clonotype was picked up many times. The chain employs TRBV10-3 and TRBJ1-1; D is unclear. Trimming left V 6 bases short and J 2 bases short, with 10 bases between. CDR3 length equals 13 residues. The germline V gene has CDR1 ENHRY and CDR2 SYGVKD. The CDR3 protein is CAIRVESNTEAFF. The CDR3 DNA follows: TGTGCCATCAGGGTCGAAAGCAACACTGAAGCTTTCTTT.

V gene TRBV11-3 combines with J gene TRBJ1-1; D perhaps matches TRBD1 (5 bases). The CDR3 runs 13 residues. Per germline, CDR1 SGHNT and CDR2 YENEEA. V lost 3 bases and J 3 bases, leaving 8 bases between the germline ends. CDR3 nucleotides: TGTGCCAGCAGCTTCCAAGGGGACACTGAAGCTTTCTTT. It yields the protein CASSFQGDTEAFF.

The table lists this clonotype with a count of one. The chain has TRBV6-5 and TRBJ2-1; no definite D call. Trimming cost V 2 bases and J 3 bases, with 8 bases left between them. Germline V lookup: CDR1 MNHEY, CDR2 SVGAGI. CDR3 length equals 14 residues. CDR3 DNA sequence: TGTGCCAGCAGTTACGGCGGCCACTACAATGAGCAGTTCTTC. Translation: CASSYGGHYNEQFF.

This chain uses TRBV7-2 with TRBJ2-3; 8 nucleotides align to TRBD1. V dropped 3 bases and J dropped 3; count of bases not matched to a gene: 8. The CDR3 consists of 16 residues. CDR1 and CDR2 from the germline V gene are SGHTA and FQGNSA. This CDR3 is CASSLRTGRGTDTQYF. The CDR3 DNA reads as TGTGCCAGCAGCTTGAGGACAGGGAGAGGAACAGATACGCAGTATTTT.

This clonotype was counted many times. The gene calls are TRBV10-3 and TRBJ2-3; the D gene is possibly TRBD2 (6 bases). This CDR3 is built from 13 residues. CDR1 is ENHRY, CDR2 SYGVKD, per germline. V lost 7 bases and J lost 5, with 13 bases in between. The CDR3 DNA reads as TGTGCCATCACCAACGCCGGGGGAGATACGCAGTATTTT. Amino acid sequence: CAITNAGGDTQYF.

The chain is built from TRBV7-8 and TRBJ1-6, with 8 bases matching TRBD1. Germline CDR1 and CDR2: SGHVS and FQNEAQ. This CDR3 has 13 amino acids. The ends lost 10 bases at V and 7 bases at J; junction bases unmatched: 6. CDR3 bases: TGTGCCACCCGGACAGGGCGAAATTCACCCCTCCACTTT. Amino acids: CATRTGRNSPLHF.

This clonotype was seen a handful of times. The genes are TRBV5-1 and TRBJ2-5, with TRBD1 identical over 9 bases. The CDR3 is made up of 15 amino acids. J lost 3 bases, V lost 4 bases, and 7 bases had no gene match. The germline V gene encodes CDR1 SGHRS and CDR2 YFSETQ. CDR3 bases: TGCGCCAGCAGCCCTCTGACAGGGGGAAAAGAGACCCAGTACTTC. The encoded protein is CASSPLTGGKETQYF.

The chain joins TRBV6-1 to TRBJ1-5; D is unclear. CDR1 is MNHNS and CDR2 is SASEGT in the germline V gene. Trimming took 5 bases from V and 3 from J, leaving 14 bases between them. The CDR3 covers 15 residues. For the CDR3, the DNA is TGTGCCAGCAGTCCCTCCTCACAGTACAATCAGCCCCAGCATTTT. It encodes CASSPSSQYNQPQHF.

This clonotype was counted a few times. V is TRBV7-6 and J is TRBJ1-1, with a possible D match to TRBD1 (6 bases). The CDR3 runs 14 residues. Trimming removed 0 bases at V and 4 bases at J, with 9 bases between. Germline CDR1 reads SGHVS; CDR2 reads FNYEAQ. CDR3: CASSLAGGGTEAFF. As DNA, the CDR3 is TGTGCCAGCAGCTTAGCCGGGGGCGGCACTGAAGCTTTCTTT.

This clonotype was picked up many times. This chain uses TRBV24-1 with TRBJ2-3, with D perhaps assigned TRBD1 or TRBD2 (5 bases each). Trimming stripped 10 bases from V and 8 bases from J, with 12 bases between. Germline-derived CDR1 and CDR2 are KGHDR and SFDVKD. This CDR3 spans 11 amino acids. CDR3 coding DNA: TGTGCCACTCGACGGGGCGCTACGCAGTATTTT. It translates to CATRRGATQYF.

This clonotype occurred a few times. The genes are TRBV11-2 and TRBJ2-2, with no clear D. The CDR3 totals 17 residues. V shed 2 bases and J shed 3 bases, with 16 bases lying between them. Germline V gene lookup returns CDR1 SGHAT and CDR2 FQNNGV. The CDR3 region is CASSLSIIGAHTGELFF. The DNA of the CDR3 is TGTGCCAGCAGCTTATCAATAATAGGAGCGCACACCGGGGAGCTGTTTTTT.

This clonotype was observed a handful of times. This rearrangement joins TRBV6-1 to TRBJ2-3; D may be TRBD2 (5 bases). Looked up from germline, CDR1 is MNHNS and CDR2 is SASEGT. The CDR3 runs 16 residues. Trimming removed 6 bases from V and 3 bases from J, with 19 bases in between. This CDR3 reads CASREVRSGPTDTQYF. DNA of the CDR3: TGTGCCAGCAGGGAGGTCCGGAGTGGTCCTACAGATACGCAGTATTTT.

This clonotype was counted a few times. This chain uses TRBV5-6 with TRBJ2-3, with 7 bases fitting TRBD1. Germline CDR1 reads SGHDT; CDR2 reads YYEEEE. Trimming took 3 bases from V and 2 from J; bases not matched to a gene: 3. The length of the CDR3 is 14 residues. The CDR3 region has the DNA TGTGCCAGCAGCTCCAGGGGGTACACAGATACGCAGTATTTT. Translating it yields CASSSRGYTDTQYF.

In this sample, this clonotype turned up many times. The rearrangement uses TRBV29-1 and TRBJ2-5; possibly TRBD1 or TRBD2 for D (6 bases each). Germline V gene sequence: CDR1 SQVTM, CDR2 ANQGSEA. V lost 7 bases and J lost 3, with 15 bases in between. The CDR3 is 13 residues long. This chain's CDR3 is CSAVGGFEETQYF. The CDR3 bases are TGCAGCGCTGTGGGGGGCTTTGAAGAGACCCAGTACTTC.

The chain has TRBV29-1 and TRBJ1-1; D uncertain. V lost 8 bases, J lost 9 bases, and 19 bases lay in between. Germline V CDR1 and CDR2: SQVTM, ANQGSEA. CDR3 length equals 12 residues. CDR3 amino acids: CSSVDGANKAFF. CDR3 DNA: TGCAGCAGCGTAGACGGCGCGAATAAAGCTTTCTTT.

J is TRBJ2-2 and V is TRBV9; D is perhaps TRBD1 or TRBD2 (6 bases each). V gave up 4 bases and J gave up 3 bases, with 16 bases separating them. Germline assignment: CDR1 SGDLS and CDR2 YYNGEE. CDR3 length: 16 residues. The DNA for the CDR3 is TGTGCCAGCAGCATAGGGGGAGGACTTTACACCGGGGAGCTGTTTTTT. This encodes CASSIGGGLYTGELFF.

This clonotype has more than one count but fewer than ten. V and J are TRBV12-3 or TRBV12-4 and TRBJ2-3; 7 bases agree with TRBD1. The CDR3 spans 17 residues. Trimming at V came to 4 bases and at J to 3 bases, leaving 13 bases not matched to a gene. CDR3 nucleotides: TGTGCCAGCAGTTCGGCAGGGGGATCGTATGGTACAGATACGCAGTATTTT. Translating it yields CASSSAGGSYGTDTQYF.

In nucleotides, the CDR3 is TGTGCCAGCAGCCCTAATGGGTGGGAGACTAGAGCAGATACGCAGTATTTT. This encodes CASSPNGWETRADTQYF. V and J are TRBV7-3 and TRBJ2-3; D possibly corresponds to TRBD2 (6 bases). The CDR3 runs 17 residues. Per the germline V gene, CDR1 is SGHTA and CDR2 is FQGTGA. V was clipped by 5 bases and J by 4 bases, with 22 bases between them.

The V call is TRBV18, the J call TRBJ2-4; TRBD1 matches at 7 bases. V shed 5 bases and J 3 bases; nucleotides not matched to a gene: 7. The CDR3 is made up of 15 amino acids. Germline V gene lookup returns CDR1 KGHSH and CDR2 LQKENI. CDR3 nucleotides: TGTGCCAGCTCAGGACAGGACCCGTTCAAAAACATTCAGTACTTC. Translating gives CASSGQDPFKNIQYF.

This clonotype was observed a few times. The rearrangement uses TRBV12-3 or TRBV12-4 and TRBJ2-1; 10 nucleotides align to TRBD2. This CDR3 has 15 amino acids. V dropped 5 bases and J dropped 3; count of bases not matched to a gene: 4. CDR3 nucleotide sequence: TGTGCCAGCAGTCTACTAGCGGGATACTACAATGAGCAGTTCTTC. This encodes CASSLLAGYYNEQFF.

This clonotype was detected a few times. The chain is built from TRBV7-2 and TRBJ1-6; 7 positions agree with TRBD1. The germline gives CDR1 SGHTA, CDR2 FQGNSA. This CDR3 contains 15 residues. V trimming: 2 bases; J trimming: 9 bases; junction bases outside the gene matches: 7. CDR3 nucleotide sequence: TGTGCCAGCAGCTTATGGGGACAGACAACTTCACCCCTCCACTTT. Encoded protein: CASSLWGQTTSPLHF.